The 3 T cell receptor beta chains below were found in one sample sequenced in a study of blood T cell repertoires in COVID-19. Sequencing was performed with immunoSEQ multiplex PCR; in TCRdb, only in-frame clones are kept and a portion is missing. The table includes under 350,000 clones, approximately 90% detected once. Sequenced sample: peripheral blood. These receptors all stem from a man aged 40-49 years with acute or convalescent COVID-19.

Note on this clone: The identical CDR3 is also encoded by other nucleotide sequences in the sample. This sequence joins TRBV2 and TRBJ1-1, with D maybe TRBD1 (5 bases). Germline CDR1 and CDR2: SNHLY and FYNNEI. This CDR3 is 14 amino acids long. Between the trimmed V and J ends, which lost 5 bases and 2 bases, there was a span of 12 bases. CDR3 sequence reads: CASSLQGRNTEAFF. As DNA, the CDR3 is TGTGCCAGCAGTCTGCAGGGAAGAAACACTGAAGCTTTCTTT. Combining the CDR3 with reference TRBV2 and TRBJ1-1 gives the whole variable domain EPEVTQTPSHQVTQMGQEVILRCVPISNHLYFYWYRQILGQKVEFLVSFYNNEISEKSEIFDDQFSVERPDGSNFTLKIRSTKLEDSAMYFCASSLQGRNTEAFFGQGTRLTVV.

The chain recombines TRBV5-1 with TRBJ1-4, with a weak D call TRBD1 (5 bases). The germline gives CDR1 SGHRS, CDR2 YFSETQ. Trimming cost V 4 bases and J 8 bases, with 18 bases left between them. The CDR3 has 15 residues. This chain's CDR3 is CASSDRSREGEKLFF. Written as DNA, the CDR3 is TGCGCCAGCAGCGATAGATCCAGGGAGGGCGAAAAACTGTTTTTT.

The rearrangement joins TRBV19 to TRBJ2-7; TRBD1 aligns across 8 bases. Germline loops: CDR1 LNHDA, CDR2 SQIVND (reference sequence). The V gene end was trimmed by 4 bases and the J gene end by 0 bases; junction bases not matched to a gene: 8. The CDR3 length is 16 residues. The CDR3 loop reads CASSTVGTGSSYEQYF. The CDR3 nucleotides read TGTGCCAGTAGTACGGTCGGGACAGGATCCTCCTACGAGCAGTACTTC.